The sequence of this TCR beta chain was determined in a study of long-term antiretroviral therapy in people with HIV. Survey-level resolution applied to immunoSEQ assay v3.0. For each individual sample, sequencing targeted roughly 35,000-55,000 T-cell genomes. Sequencing was performed with immunoSEQ multiplex PCR; in TCRdb, only in-frame clones are kept and a portion is missing. Here the sample spans tens of thousands of clones, around three quarters being singletons. This clone appeared a single time. This CDR3 is built from 16 residues. Germline V gene sequence: CDR1 SGHRS, CDR2 YFSETQ. The J segment lost 4 bases and the V segment lost 0 bases, leaving 6 bases of the junction unmatched.

This chain links TRBV5-1 with TRBJ1-3; 8 bases are shared with TRBD1. The source material was unsorted PBMCs, sampled 1.1 years before starting antiretroviral therapy. This sequence originates from a woman between 35 and 50 years old with HIV. CDR3 DNA: TGCGCCAGCAGCTTGGAGCCCAGGGACAGGGGAAACACCATATATTTT. It yields the protein CASSLEPRDRGNTIYF.